The source of this TCR beta chain is a study of beta chain features in type 1 diabetes. Cells sorted by CD45RO/CCR7/CD25/CD127/CD95/CD27 comprised CD4+ naive, central memory, regulatory and stem cell-like memory cells. General study findings and limits: A moderate, significant TCRB CDR3 shortening appeared in type 1 diabetes across four CD4+ subsets. Since sequencing was performed on cDNA, cells with high TCR expression could be over-represented. Diminished insertions and augmented deletions at VDJ junctions characterized type 1 diabetes patients.

Expressed TCRB transcripts got sequenced, as all isolated RNA was reverse transcribed. This table comes from immunoSEQ multiplex PCR, and its TCRdb copy is limited to in-frame clones, with some not included. The sample carries 900,000 or so clones, 15% to 20% recorded once. About this clone itself: Its target is unknown.

This CDR3 has 15 amino acids. V was pared by 0 bases and J by 4 bases, with 7 bases between. Germline V gene lookup returns CDR1 MGHDK and CDR2 SYGVNS. V and J are TRBV25-1 and TRBJ2-6; D unclear. The sequence was collected from a woman aged 18-29 years in good health. The sequencing sample was made of naive CD4+ T cells from blood. The CDR3, as DNA: TGTGCCAGCAGTGAATACGGGTACGGGGCCAACGTCCTGACTTTC. Amino acids: CASSEYGYGANVLTF.